This note documents a single T cell receptor (beta chain) sequence. Its target is unknown. At one of its ends the junction is not consistent with the germline gene, which may arise from a read error. This sample stems from a study of brain metastases from non-small cell lung cancer. Study conclusions and caveats: T-cell clones appeared expanded in around 64% of brain metastases relative to matched primary tumors.

The protocol was immunoSEQ multiplex PCR, while the TCRdb copy is restricted to in-frame clones and leaves out a portion. The profile shows roughly 2,300 clones, about four fifths of them singletons. The CDR3 is 15 amino acids. CDR1 and CDR2 (germline): SGHVS, FQNEAQ. This chain joins TRBV7-8 and TRBJ1-6; 9 nucleotides align to TRBD1. The sequencing sample was made of primary lung tumor tissue. This TCR was recovered from a donor aged 40 or over with non-small cell lung cancer. The CDR3 coding sequence is TGTGCCAGCAGCTCGGGACAGGGATCTGGTTCACCCCTCTACTTT. Amino acids: CASSSGQGSGSPLYF.